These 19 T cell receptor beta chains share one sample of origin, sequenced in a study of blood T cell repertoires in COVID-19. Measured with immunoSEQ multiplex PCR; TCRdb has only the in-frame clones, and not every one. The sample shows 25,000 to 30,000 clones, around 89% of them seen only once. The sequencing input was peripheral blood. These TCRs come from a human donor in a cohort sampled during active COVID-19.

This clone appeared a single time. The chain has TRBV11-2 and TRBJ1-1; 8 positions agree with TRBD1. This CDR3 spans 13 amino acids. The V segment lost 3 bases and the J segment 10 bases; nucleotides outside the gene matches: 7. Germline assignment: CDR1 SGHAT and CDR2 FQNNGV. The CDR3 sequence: CASSFQDRVGAFF. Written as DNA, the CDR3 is TGTGCCAGCAGCTTCCAGGACAGGGTGGGAGCTTTCTTT. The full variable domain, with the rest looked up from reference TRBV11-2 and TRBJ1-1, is EAGVAQSPRYKIIEKRQSVAFWCNPISGHATLYWYQQILGQGPKLLIQFQNNGVVDDSQLPKDRFSAERLKGVDSTLKIQPAKLEDSAVYLCASSFQDRVGAFFGQGTRLTVV.

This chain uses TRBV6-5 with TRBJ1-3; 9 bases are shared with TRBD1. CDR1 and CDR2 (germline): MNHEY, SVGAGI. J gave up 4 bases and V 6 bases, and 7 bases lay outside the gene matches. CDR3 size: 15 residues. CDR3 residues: CASRDRTGAGNTIYF. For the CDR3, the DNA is TGTGCCAGCAGGGACCGGACAGGGGCCGGAAACACCATATATTTT.

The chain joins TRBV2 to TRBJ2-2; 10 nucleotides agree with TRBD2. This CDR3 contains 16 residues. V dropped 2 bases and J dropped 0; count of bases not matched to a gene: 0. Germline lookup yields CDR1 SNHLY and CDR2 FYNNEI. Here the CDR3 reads CASSELAGANTGELFF. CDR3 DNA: TGTGCCAGCAGTGAACTAGCGGGGGCGAACACCGGGGAGCTGTTTTTT.

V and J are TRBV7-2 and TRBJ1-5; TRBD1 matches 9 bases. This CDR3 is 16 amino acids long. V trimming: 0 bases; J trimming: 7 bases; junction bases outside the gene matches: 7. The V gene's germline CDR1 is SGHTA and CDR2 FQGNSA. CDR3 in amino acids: CASSLAWDRVRQPQHF. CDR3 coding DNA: TGTGCCAGCAGCTTAGCATGGGACAGGGTTAGACAGCCCCAGCATTTT.

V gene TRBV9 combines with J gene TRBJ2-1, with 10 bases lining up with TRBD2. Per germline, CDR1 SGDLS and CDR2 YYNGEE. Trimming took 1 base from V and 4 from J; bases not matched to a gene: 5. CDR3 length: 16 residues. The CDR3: CASSVQGTSEYNEQFF. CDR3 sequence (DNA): TGTGCCAGCAGCGTACAAGGGACTAGCGAGTACAATGAGCAGTTCTTC.

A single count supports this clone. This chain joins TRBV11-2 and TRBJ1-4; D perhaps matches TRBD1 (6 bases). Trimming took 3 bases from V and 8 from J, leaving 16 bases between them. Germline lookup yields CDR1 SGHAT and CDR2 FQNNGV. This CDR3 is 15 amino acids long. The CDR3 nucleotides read TGTGCCAGCAGCTTCACCACAGGGTTAGGGGAAAAACTGTTTTTT. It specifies CASSFTTGLGEKLFF.

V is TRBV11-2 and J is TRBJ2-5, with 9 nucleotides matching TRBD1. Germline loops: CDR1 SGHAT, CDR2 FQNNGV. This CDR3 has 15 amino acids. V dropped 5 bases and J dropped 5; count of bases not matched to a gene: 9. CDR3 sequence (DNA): TGTGCCAGCAGCAAGAACAGGGGGCTAGGGGAGACCCAGTACTTC. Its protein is CASSKNRGLGETQYF. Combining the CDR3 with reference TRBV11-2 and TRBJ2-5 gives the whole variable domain EAGVAQSPRYKIIEKRQSVAFWCNPISGHATLYWYQQILGQGPKLLIQFQNNGVVDDSQLPKDRFSAERLKGVDSTLKIQPAKLEDSAVYLCASSKNRGLGETQYFGPGTRLLVL.

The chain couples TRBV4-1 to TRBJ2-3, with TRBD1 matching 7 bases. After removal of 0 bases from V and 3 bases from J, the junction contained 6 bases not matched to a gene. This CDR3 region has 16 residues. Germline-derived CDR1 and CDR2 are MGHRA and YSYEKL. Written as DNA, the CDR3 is TGCGCCAGCAGCCAAGATGCGACAGGGCTGACAGATACGCAGTATTTT. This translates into CASSQDATGLTDTQYF.

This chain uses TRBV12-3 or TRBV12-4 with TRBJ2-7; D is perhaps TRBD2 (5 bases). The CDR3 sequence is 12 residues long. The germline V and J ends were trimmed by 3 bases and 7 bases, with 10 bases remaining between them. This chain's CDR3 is CASSFGRGEQYF. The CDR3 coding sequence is TGTGCCAGCAGTTTTGGCCGGGGAGAGCAGTACTTC.

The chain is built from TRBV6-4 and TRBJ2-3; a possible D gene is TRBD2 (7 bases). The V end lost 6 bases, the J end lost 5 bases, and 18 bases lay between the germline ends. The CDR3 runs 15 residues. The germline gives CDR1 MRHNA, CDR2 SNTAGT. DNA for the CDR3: TGTGCCAGCAGCGACCGGGGGGCCGGGAGAGATACGCAGTATTTT. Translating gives CASSDRGAGRDTQYF.

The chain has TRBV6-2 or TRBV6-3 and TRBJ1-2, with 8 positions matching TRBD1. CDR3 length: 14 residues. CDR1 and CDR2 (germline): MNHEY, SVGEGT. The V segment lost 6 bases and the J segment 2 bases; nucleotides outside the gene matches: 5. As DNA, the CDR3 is TGTGCCAGCAGCGGACAGGGTTCGAACTATGGCTACACCTTC. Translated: CASSGQGSNYGYTF.

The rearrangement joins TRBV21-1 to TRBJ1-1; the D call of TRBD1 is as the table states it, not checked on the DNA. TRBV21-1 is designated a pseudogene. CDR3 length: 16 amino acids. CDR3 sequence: CASSKLGRLGNTEAFF. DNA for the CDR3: TGTGCCAGCAGCAAACTGGGGCGGTTGGGAAACACTGAAGCTTTCTTT.

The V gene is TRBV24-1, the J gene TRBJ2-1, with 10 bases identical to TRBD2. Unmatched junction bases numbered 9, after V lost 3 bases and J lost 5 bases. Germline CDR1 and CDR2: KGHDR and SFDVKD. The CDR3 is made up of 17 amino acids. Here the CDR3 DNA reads TGTGCCACCAGTGATCCGCCGCTAGCGGGGGCAAACAATGAGCAGTTCTTC. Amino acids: CATSDPPLAGANNEQFF.

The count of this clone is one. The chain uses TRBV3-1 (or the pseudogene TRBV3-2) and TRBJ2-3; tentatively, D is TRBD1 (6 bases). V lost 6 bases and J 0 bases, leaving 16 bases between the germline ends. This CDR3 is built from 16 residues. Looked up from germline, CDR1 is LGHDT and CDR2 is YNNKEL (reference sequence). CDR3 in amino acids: CASRRRGSASTDTQYF. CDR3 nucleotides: TGTGCCAGCAGACGCAGGGGCAGTGCTAGCACAGATACGCAGTATTTT.

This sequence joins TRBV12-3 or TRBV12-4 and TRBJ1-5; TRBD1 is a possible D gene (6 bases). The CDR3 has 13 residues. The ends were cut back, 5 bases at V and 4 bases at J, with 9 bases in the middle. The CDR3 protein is CASSRGSNQPQHF. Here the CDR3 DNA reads TGTGCCAGCAGTAGGGGGTCGAATCAGCCCCAGCATTTT.

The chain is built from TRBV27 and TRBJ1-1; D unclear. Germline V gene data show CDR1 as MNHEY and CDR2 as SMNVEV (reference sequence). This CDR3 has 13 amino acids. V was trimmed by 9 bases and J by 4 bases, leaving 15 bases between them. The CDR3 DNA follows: TGTGCCAGTTATGGAGGGCCTAGCACTGAAGCTTTCTTT. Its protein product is CASYGGPSTEAFF.

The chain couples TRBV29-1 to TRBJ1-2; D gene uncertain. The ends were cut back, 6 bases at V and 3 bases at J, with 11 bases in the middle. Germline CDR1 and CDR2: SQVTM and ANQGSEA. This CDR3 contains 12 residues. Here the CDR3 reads CSVATSDYGYTF. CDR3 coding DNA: TGCAGCGTCGCAACTAGTGACTATGGCTACACCTTC.

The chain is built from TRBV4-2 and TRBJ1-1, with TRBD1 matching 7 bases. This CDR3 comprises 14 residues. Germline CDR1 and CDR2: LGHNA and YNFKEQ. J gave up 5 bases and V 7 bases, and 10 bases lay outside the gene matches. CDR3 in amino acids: CASTRSRGVTEAFF. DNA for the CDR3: TGTGCCAGCACTCGTAGCAGGGGGGTTACTGAAGCTTTCTTT.

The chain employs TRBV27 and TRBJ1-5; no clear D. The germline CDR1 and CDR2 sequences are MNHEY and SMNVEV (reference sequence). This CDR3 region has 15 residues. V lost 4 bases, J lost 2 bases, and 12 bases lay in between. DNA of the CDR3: TGTGCCAGCAGTTCTGGGCCGGTAGGCAATCAGCCCCAGCATTTT. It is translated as CASSSGPVGNQPQHF.